Listed here are 24 T cell receptor beta chains from one sample, sequenced in a study of cytomegalovirus exposure and HLA in healthy donors. The PCR contained 60 Vbeta and 13 Jbeta primers. Here immunoSEQ multiplex PCR was the method, and the copy in TCRdb shows in-frame clones only, minus some. Found here are 110,000 to 150,000 clones, 65% to 85% of them singletons; the top ten hold roughly 3.4%. The sample was PBMCs. Receptor source: a male donor in good health and CMV-seronegative.

The genes are TRBV19 and TRBJ2-6; 7 bases agree with TRBD1. Losses at the gene ends were 0 bases for V and 1 base for J; bases not matched to a gene: 3. The CDR3 is made up of 17 amino acids. Per germline, CDR1 LNHDA and CDR2 SQIVND (reference sequence). CDR3 DNA: TGTGCCAGTAGTATAGATCCACAGGGGTCTGGGGCCAACGTCCTGACTTTC. Protein sequence: CASSIDPQGSGANVLTF.

The V call is TRBV9, the J call TRBJ2-7; no clear D. The CDR3 loop spans 16 amino acids. The V gene lost 0 bases and the J gene lost 1 base, with 14 bases spanning the gap. CDR1 is SGDLS, CDR2 YYNGEE, per germline. DNA for the CDR3: TGTGCCAGCAGCGTAGCTAACCGCGCCGATTCCTACGAGCAGTACTTC. This sequence encodes CASSVANRADSYEQYF.

The gene calls are TRBV27 and TRBJ2-1; TRBD2 matches 8 bases. CDR3 size: 16 residues. V was clipped by 1 base and J by 7 bases; unmatched bases: 9. Looked up from germline, CDR1 is MNHEY and CDR2 is SMNVEV (reference sequence). The CDR3 sequence: CASSLWLGRAGNEQFF. The CDR3 nucleotides read TGTGCCAGCAGTTTATGGCTCGGGAGGGCAGGTAATGAGCAGTTCTTC.

The rearrangement links TRBV21-1 to TRBJ2-7; the table gives TRBD2 as D, unverified against the DNA. TRBV21-1 represents a pseudogene. The CDR3 totals 10 residues. The CDR3 spells CASSKGGGEF. The DNA of the CDR3 is TGTGCCAGCAGCAAAGGGGGTGGGGAGTTC.

The chain combines TRBV6-6 with TRBJ2-5, with a tentative D call TRBD2 (6 bases). The CDR3 covers 16 residues. Germline CDR1 reads MNHNY; CDR2 reads SVGAGI (reference sequence). Trimming took 6 bases from V and 0 from J, leaving 17 bases between them. The CDR3 sequence: CASSPSGRGYQETQYF. The CDR3 nucleotides read TGTGCCAGCAGCCCTTCCGGGCGGGGATACCAAGAGACCCAGTACTTC.

This chain links TRBV27 with TRBJ1-2, with 9 bases that match TRBD1. There are 13 residues in the CDR3. Germline V lookup: CDR1 MNHEY, CDR2 SMNVEV (reference sequence). V lost 8 bases, J lost 7 bases, and 8 bases stayed unmatched. Written as DNA, the CDR3 is TGTGCCAGCGGACTACAGGGGGCCCGTGGCTACACCTTC. This codes for CASGLQGARGYTF.

Worth noting for this clone: Other DNA sequences in this specimen translate into the identical CDR3. The chain uses TRBV7-9 and TRBJ1-1; a possible D gene is TRBD1 (5 bases). This CDR3 is built from 14 residues. Trimming shortened V by 5 bases and J by 3 bases, and 13 bases separated the two germline ends. The germline V gene has CDR1 SEHNR and CDR2 FQNEAQ (reference sequence). The chain's CDR3 is CASSLTGGDTEAFF. The CDR3 DNA is TGTGCCAGCAGCCTCACGGGGGGTGACACTGAAGCTTTCTTT.

The chain couples TRBV9 to TRBJ2-3; TRBD2 aligns across 9 bases. The CDR3 covers 17 residues. In germline, CDR1 is SGDLS, CDR2 YYNGEE. V was pared by 0 bases and J by 0 bases, with 5 bases of the junction left unmatched. The CDR3 coding sequence is TGTGCCAGCAGCGTAGGTGCTAGCGGGATGAGCACAGATACGCAGTATTTT. Translation gives CASSVGASGMSTDTQYF.

The chain uses TRBV7-9 and TRBJ1-3, with a possible D match to TRBD1 (6 bases). This CDR3 is 13 amino acids long. V was trimmed by 3 bases and J by 13 bases, leaving 16 bases between them. Germline CDR1 reads SEHNR; CDR2 reads FQNEAQ (reference sequence). CDR3 amino acids: CASSLTTDRPIYF. CDR3 in DNA: TGTGCCAGCAGCTTGACGACCGACAGGCCGATATATTTT.

This clone was seen only a few times. The V and J genes are TRBV7-2 and TRBJ1-2; D not certain. This CDR3 contains 15 residues. Germline values: CDR1 SGHTA, CDR2 FQGNSA. Trimming left V 2 bases short and J 6 bases short, with 16 bases between. The CDR3 is CASSLRGRSVDGYTF. The CDR3 coding sequence is TGTGCCAGCAGCTTACGTGGGAGGTCGGTTGATGGCTACACCTTC.

This clone has just a few counts. The chain joins TRBV7-2 to TRBJ2-1; 8 bases agree with TRBD2. The CDR3 spans 16 residues. Per the germline V gene, CDR1 is SGHTA and CDR2 is FQGNSA. V was pared by 1 base and J by 3 bases, with 5 bases of the junction left unmatched. The CDR3 DNA sequence: TGTGCCAGCAGCTTAGGTTTCGCGGGGGGCTACAATGAGCAGTTCTTC. Protein: CASSLGFAGGYNEQFF.

The CDR3 here is CASSLAWQGSYEQYF. The DNA of the CDR3 is TGTGCCAGCAGCTTGGCTTGGCAGGGCTCCTACGAGCAGTACTTC. The chain has TRBV5-6 and TRBJ2-7, with D possibly being TRBD1 (5 bases). Deletions cut 0 bases from V and 0 bases from J, with 10 bases between. CDR3 length equals 15 residues. Germline V gives CDR1 SGHDT, CDR2 YYEEEE.

The V call is TRBV28, the J call TRBJ1-5; the D gene is possibly TRBD1 (6 bases). V lost 5 bases to trimming and J lost 0 bases, with 11 bases between them. The germline V gene encodes CDR1 MDHEN and CDR2 SYDVKM. This CDR3 is built from 15 residues. CDR3 in DNA: TGTGCCAGCAGTCGACGGACAGCTAGCAATCAGCCCCAGCATTTT. It yields the protein CASSRRTASNQPQHF.

The V call is TRBV5-1, the J call TRBJ2-2, with TRBD2 matching 7 bases. Germline CDR1 and CDR2: SGHRS and YFSETQ. CDR3 length equals 15 residues. V was clipped by 2 bases and J by 4 bases; unmatched bases: 5. CDR3 residues: CASSFQAGSTGELFF. The CDR3, as DNA: TGCGCCAGCAGCTTTCAAGCGGGGAGCACCGGGGAGCTGTTTTTT.

V and J are TRBV30 and TRBJ2-5; D is uncertain. V lost 3 bases and J 2 bases, leaving 10 bases between the germline ends. The germline V gene encodes CDR1 GTSNPN and CDR2 SVGIG (reference sequence). The CDR3 extends over 13 amino acids. The CDR3 coding sequence is TGTGCCTGGAGGCTAGTCCTTCAAGAGACCCAGTACTTC. Translation gives CAWRLVLQETQYF.

This clone was counted a single time. The chain is built from TRBV29-1 and TRBJ2-3; TRBD2 agrees at 10 bases. Germline loops: CDR1 SQVTM, CDR2 ANQGSEA. This CDR3 has 14 amino acids. With V trimmed by 2 bases and J by 4 bases, 3 bases remained unmatched. This chain's CDR3 is CSVESSGGADTQYF. CDR3 in DNA: TGCAGCGTTGAATCTAGCGGGGGAGCAGATACGCAGTATTTT.

This clone was counted a few times. The chain couples TRBV9 to TRBJ1-1; TRBD1 might be the D (5 bases). The CDR3 consists of 14 residues. V was shortened by 0 bases and J by 6 bases, with 12 bases between the two germline ends. Germline V gives CDR1 SGDLS, CDR2 YYNGEE. This chain's CDR3 is CASSVGPRVSEAFF. CDR3 sequence (DNA): TGTGCCAGCAGCGTAGGTCCCAGGGTATCTGAAGCTTTCTTT.

The rearrangement links TRBV2 to TRBJ1-1, with 7 bases matching TRBD1. This CDR3 has 14 residues. Germline lookup yields CDR1 SNHLY and CDR2 FYNNEI. V shed 7 bases and J 0 bases; nucleotides not matched to a gene: 5. The CDR3 nucleotides read TGTGCCAGCATTCGGACAGGATTGAACACTGAAGCTTTCTTT. Translated, it gives CASIRTGLNTEAFF. Based on the CDR3 plus reference TRBV2 and TRBJ1-1, the full variable domain is EPEVTQTPSHQVTQMGQEVILRCVPISNHLYFYWYRQILGQKVEFLVSFYNNEISEKSEIFDDQFSVERPDGSNFTLKIRSTKLEDSAMYFCASIRTGLNTEAFFGQGTRLTVV.

This chain joins TRBV29-1 and TRBJ1-4; weak D call: TRBD1 (5 bases). The CDR3 has 12 residues. Germline V gene sequence: CDR1 SQVTM, CDR2 ANQGSEA. V gave up 8 bases and J gave up 5 bases, with 12 bases separating them. The CDR3 sequence: CSLRDFNEKLFF. The DNA of the CDR3 is TGCAGCCTCCGGGACTTCAATGAAAAACTGTTTTTT. Full variable domain (outside the CDR3, taken from reference TRBV29-1 and TRBJ1-4): SAVISQKPSRDICQRGTSLTIQCQVDSQVTMMFWYRQQPGQSLTLIATANQGSEATYESGFVIDKFPISRPNLTFSTLTVSNMSPEDSSIYLCSLRDFNEKLFFGSGTQLSVL.

This chain uses TRBV18 with TRBJ2-2; 7 bases are a match to TRBD2. J lost 3 bases, V lost 3 bases, and 10 bases had no gene match. CDR1 and CDR2 (germline): KGHSH, LQKENI. The CDR3 is made up of 17 amino acids. Here the CDR3 DNA reads TGTGCCAGCTCACCTAACGCTCCGGGAGGCCACACCGGGGAGCTGTTTTTT. Its translation is CASSPNAPGGHTGELFF.

V is TRBV4-3 and J is TRBJ2-2; no firm D call. CDR3 length equals 13 residues. V lost 4 bases and J lost 6, with 9 bases in between. Looked up from germline, CDR1 is LGHNA and CDR2 is YSLEER. CDR3 region: CASSPPYPGELFF. The CDR3 region has the DNA TGCGCCAGCAGCCCCCCTTATCCCGGGGAGCTGTTTTTT.

Of note for this clone: Other DNA sequences within the sample encode an identical CDR3. The V call is TRBV7-2, the J call TRBJ2-7; D call uncertain. Germline CDR1 and CDR2: SGHTA and FQGNSA. This CDR3 region has 13 residues. Trimming removed 5 bases from V and 4 bases from J, with 12 bases in between. The CDR3 coding sequence is TGTGCCAGCAGCCAGACTCGTCTATACGAGCAGTACTTC. It specifies CASSQTRLYEQYF.

The chain couples TRBV5-6 to TRBJ1-1; D remains ambiguous. Germline CDR1 reads SGHDT; CDR2 reads YYEEEE. The V end lost 3 bases, the J end lost 1 base, and 10 bases lay between the germline ends. CDR3 length: 14 amino acids. The chain's CDR3 is CASSSLLWNTEAFF. The CDR3 DNA follows: TGTGCCAGCAGCTCCCTGTTATGGAACACTGAAGCTTTCTTT.

This sequence joins TRBV6-5 and TRBJ1-1; 9 bases align to TRBD1. The trim removed 2 bases at V and 7 bases at J, leaving 5 bases unmatched. The CDR3 has 14 residues. Germline V gene data show CDR1 as MNHEY and CDR2 as SVGAGI. The CDR3, as DNA: TGTGCCAGCAGTTACGACAGGGGGTTAAATGAAGCTTTCTTT. Its protein product is CASSYDRGLNEAFF.